This T cell receptor (beta chain) emerged from a study of T-cell memory formation after mild COVID-19. Study in general: The study found TCR clusters largely donor specific. Study-level points and caveats: CD4+ contracting clones were mainly CM and EM; CD8+ ones, EMRA. Memory cells collected pre-infection included some clones that later responded, suggesting cross-reactive memory joined.

Barcoded TCR alpha and TCR beta cDNA libraries with UMIs came from 5'RACE using constant-segment primers. TCRdb itself ran the 5' RACE reads through MiXCR, one entry per CDR3 protein. In the table there are some 210,000 distinct CDR3 sequences, roughly a tenth of which are singletons. The CDR3 contains 13 residues. The germline V gene has CDR1 LGHNT and CDR2 FRNRAP. Trimming took 5 bases from V and 4 from J, leaving 10 bases between them. Comment on this clonotype: As yet, its antigen is unknown.

Source material: PBMCs or a T cell subset sorted from them (not recorded which). The source is a young man who had mild COVID-19 (a few samples of this study predate the infection). Cell type and time point are not known. The rearrangement uses TRBV12-5 and TRBJ2-3; possible D gene TRBD1, 7 bases. The CDR3 region is CASGVRGADTQYF. In DNA, the CDR3 is TGTGCTAGTGGTGTCAGGGGGGCAGATACGCAGTATTTT.